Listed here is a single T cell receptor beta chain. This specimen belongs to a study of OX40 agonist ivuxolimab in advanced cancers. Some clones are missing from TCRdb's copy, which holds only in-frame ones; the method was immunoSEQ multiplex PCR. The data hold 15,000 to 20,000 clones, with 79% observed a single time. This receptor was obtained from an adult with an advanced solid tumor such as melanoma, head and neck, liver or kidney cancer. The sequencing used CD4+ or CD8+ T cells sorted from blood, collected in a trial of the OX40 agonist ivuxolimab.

The CDR3 protein is CATQGLGNTIYF. The CDR3 DNA reads as TGTGCCACGCAGGGACTCGGAAACACCATATATTTT. V gene TRBV9 combines with J gene TRBJ1-3, with TRBD1 as a possible D gene (5 bases). Germline CDR1 reads SGDLS; CDR2 reads YYNGEE. The CDR3 is 12 residues long. Deletions cut 9 bases from V and 4 bases from J, with 11 bases between.